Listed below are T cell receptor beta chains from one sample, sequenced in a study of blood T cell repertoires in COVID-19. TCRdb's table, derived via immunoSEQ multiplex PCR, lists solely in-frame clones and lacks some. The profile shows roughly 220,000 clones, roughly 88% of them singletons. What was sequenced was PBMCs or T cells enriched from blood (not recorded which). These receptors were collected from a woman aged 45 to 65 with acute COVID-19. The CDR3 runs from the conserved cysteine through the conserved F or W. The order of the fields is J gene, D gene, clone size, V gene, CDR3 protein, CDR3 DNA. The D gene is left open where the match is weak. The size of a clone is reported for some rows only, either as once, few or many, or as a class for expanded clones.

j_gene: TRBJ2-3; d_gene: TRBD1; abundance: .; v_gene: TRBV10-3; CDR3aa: CAIRDRGTDTQYF; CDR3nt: TGTGCCATCAGGGACAGGGGGACAGATACGCAGTATTTT
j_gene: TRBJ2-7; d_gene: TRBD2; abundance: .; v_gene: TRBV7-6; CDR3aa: CASSLQREGPEQYF; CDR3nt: TGTGCCAGCAGCTTACAGCGGGAGGGCCCCGAGCAGTACTTC
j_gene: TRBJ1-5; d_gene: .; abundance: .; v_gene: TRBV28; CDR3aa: CASSPLRVQPQHF; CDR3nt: TGTGCCAGCAGTCCCCTTCGGGTTCAGCCCCAGCATTTT
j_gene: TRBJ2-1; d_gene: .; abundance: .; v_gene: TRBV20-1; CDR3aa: CSASLLAEQFF; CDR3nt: TGCAGTGCTAGTTTGTTGGCTGAGCAGTTCTTC
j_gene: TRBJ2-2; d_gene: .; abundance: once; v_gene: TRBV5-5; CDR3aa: CASSLRRQAIHGELFF; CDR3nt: TGTGCCAGCAGCCTGCGTCGTCAGGCCATCCACGGGGAGCTGTTTTTT
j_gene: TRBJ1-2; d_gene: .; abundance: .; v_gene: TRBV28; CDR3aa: CASGGRGYTF; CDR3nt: TGTGCCAGCGGGGGGAGAGGCTACACCTTC
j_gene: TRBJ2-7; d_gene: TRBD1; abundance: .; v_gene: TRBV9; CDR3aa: CASSEGQGVSYEQYF; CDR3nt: TGTGCCAGCAGTGAGGGACAGGGGGTTTCCTACGAGCAGTACTTC
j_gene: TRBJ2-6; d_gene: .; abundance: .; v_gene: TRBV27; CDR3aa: CASSFLGSGANVLTF; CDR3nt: TGTGCCAGCAGTTTTCTCGGCTCTGGGGCCAACGTCCTGACTTTC
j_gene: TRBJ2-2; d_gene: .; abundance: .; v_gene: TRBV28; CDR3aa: CASSLIYLNTGELFF; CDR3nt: TGTGCCAGCAGTTTGATCTACCTTAACACCGGGGAGCTGTTTTTT
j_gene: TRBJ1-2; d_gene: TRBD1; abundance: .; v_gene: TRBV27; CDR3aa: CASRISGTGFGGYTF; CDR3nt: TGTGCCAGCAGAATTTCCGGGACAGGCTTTGGAGGCTACACCTTC
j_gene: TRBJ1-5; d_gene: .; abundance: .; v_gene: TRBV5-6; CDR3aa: CASSPSKQFWEPQHF; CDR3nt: TGTGCCAGCAGCCCCTCTAAACAGTTTTGGGAGCCCCAGCATTTT
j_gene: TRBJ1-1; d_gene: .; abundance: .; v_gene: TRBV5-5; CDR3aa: CASSLSGYTEAFF; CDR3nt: TGTGCCAGCAGCTTGTCAGGGTACACTGAAGCTTTCTTT
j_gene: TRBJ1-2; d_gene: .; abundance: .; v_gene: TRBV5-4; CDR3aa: CASITLPGYGYTF; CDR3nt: TGTGCCAGCATCACGCTCCCGGGATATGGCTACACCTTC
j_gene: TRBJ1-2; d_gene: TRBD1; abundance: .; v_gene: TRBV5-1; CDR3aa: CASSYDRGRGYTF; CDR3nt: TGCGCCAGCAGCTACGACAGGGGGCGAGGCTACACCTTC
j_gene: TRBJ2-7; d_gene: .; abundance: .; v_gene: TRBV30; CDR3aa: CAWSVYSSSYEQYF; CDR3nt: TGTGCCTGGAGTGTATATTCTAGCTCCTACGAGCAGTACTTC
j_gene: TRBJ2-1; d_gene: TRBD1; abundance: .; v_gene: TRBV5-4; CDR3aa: CASSLMAGGFNEQFF; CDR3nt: TGTGCCAGCAGCTTGATGGCAGGGGGATTCAATGAGCAGTTCTTC
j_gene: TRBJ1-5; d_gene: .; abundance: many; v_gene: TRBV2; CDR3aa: CASRRGSAGGNQPQHF; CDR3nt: TGTGCCAGCAGGAGGGGGTCGGCAGGGGGCAATCAGCCCCAGCATTTT
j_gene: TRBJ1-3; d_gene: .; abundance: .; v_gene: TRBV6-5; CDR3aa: CASSPNRGNTIYF; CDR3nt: TGTGCCAGCAGCCCCAATCGGGGAAACACCATATATTTT
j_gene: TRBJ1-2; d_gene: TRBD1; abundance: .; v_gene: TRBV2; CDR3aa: CASKTGVYGYTF; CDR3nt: TGTGCCAGCAAGACAGGGGTCTATGGCTACACCTTC